The clone carrying this T cell receptor beta chain was observed many times. What it binds is not known. The data stem from a study of Graves' ophthalmopathy and Graves' hyperthyroidism. Points from the study as a whole: The model predicted ophthalmopathy progression with over 60% sensitivity and around 72% specificity.

RNA served as the template for amplifying TCR beta CDR3 regions. Scientists carried out first-round RT-PCR using HTBI primers and then a second-round multiplex PCR. TCRdb processed the multiplex PCR reads anew with MiXCR; each CDR3 protein has one entry. The data contain approximately 210,000 distinct CDR3 sequences, around a fifth of them singletons. Sequencing was carried out using peripheral blood. The receptor was derived from a woman between 50 and 59 years old with Graves' ophthalmopathy.

In nucleotides, the CDR3 is TGTGCCAGCAGTAAACAGGGGTGGGGGCAAGAGACCCAGTACTTC. Protein sequence: CASSKQGWGQETQYF. This chain connects TRBV6-1 to TRBJ2-5; 7 nucleotides align to TRBD1. CDR3 length: 15 residues. Germline V lookup: CDR1 MNHNS, CDR2 SASEGT. V lost 5 bases and J lost 2; bases outside the gene matches: 8.